This T cell receptor (beta chain) was identified in a study of OX40 agonist ivuxolimab in advanced cancers. Generated by immunoSEQ multiplex PCR, the TCRdb table keeps only in-frame clones and is missing some. The table records tens of thousands of clones, approximately 92% of them present only once. Germline assignment: CDR1 DFQATT and CDR2 SNEGSKA (reference sequence). This CDR3 has 11 amino acids. The chain employs TRBV20-1 and TRBJ2-5; D is undetermined. The end of the DNA is better explained by TRBJ2-7, so the J call may be wrong. The source material was CD4+ or CD8+ T cells sorted from blood, sampled in a trial of the OX40 agonist ivuxolimab. This clonotype was sampled from an adult with an advanced solid tumor such as melanoma, head and neck, liver or kidney cancer. CDR3: CSAKEGYEQYF. DNA for the CDR3: TGCAGTGCTAAGGAAGGTTACGAGCAGTACTTC.